Presented here are 9 T cell receptor beta chains from one specimen sequenced in a study of shared clonotypes between healthy human individuals. Assay used: immunoSEQ multiplex PCR; TCRdb lists only in-frame clones, some missing. This sample carries 450,000 to 550,000 clones, approximately 79% of them seen once, and the ten largest clones take over 10%. Sequenced sample: PBMCs. The receptors were gathered from a woman in her thirties or forties in good health. Some clones in this sample may be carry-over from other donors' samples.

The chain recombines TRBV7-9 with TRBJ1-1; D not certain. This CDR3 contains 14 residues. The V and J ends lost 2 bases and 0 bases respectively, with 7 bases between them. CDR1 and CDR2 (germline): SEHNR, FQNEAQ (reference sequence). The CDR3, as DNA: TGTGCCAGCAGCTTACGTGTTATGAACACTGAAGCTTTCTTT. It encodes CASSLRVMNTEAFF.

V and J are TRBV6-1 and TRBJ2-7; the match to TRBD2 covers 9 bases. Germline lookup yields CDR1 MNHNS and CDR2 SASEGT. Losses at the gene ends were 6 bases for V and 0 bases for J; bases not matched to a gene: 6. This CDR3 region has 15 residues. CDR3 nucleotides: TGTGCCAGCAGACTAGCGGGCCCTAGCTCCTACGAGCAGTACTTC. Protein: CASRLAGPSSYEQYF.

In this sample, this clone turned up a few times. The chain has TRBV11-3 and TRBJ2-1; 8 bases align to TRBD2. The CDR3 is made up of 12 amino acids. Germline V gene lookup returns CDR1 SGHNT and CDR2 YENEEA. Unmatched junction bases numbered 3, after V lost 2 bases and J lost 12 bases. In DNA, the CDR3 is TGTGCCAGCAGCTTAATAGCGGGACCGCAGTTCTTC. This gives the protein CASSLIAGPQFF.

This chain connects TRBV19 to TRBJ2-1; 11 nucleotides match TRBD2. Losses at the gene ends were 10 bases for V and 5 bases for J; bases not matched to a gene: 7. Germline V gene sequence: CDR1 LNHDA, CDR2 SQIVND (reference sequence). The CDR3 sequence is 14 residues long. CDR3 nucleotides: TGTGCCACTCTACTAGCGGGAGAACACAATGAGCAGTTCTTC. Amino acids: CATLLAGEHNEQFF.

The chain links TRBV28 to TRBJ2-7; TRBD2 matches at 14 bases. Germline lookup yields CDR1 MDHEN and CDR2 SYDVKM. The ends lost 6 bases at V and 3 bases at J; junction bases unmatched: 4. The CDR3 runs to 15 residues. This chain's CDR3 is CASSTGLAGDYEQYF. The CDR3 coding sequence is TGTGCCAGCAGCACGGGACTAGCGGGGGACTACGAGCAGTACTTC. Full variable domain (remainder filled in from reference TRBV28 and TRBJ2-7): DVKVTQSSRYLVKRTGEKVFLECVQDMDHENMFWYRQDPGLGLRLIYFSYDVKMKEKGDIPEGYSVSREKKERFSLILESASTNQTSMYLCASSTGLAGDYEQYFGPGTRLTVT.

The rearrangement joins TRBV30 to TRBJ1-3, with 9 bases that match TRBD1. Germline V CDR1 and CDR2: GTSNPN, SVGIG (reference sequence). The CDR3 loop spans 17 amino acids. After removal of 3 bases from V and 2 bases from J, the junction contained 11 bases not matched to a gene. CDR3 sequence: CAWSDPGQGFPGNTIYF. DNA for the CDR3: TGTGCCTGGAGCGACCCGGGACAGGGATTCCCTGGAAACACCATATATTTT.

V is TRBV28 and J is TRBJ1-2; D might be TRBD1 (6 bases). V gave up 6 bases and J gave up 0 bases, with 14 bases separating them. Germline loops: CDR1 MDHEN, CDR2 SYDVKM. This CDR3 region has 15 residues. The CDR3 DNA follows: TGTGCCAGCAGCCCAGCTGGACAGTCTAACTATGGCTACACCTTC. This codes for CASSPAGQSNYGYTF.

The chain couples TRBV28 to TRBJ2-1, with D possibly matching TRBD2 (6 bases). Germline CDR1 and CDR2: MDHEN and SYDVKM. V dropped 6 bases and J dropped 5 bases, with 17 bases sitting between them. The CDR3 covers 15 residues. The CDR3 nucleotides read TGTGCCAGCAGCTTCGGGGGTTGGCGGGACAATGAGCAGTTCTTC. It codes for CASSFGGWRDNEQFF.

The chain is built from TRBV4-2 and TRBJ1-2; D ambiguous. Between the trimmed V and J ends, which lost 0 bases and 1 base, there was a span of 12 bases. CDR1 and CDR2 from the germline V gene are LGHNA and YNFKEQ. The CDR3 contains 16 residues. The CDR3 is CASSQEKGRDNYGYTF. The CDR3 region has the DNA TGTGCCAGCAGCCAAGAGAAAGGAAGGGATAACTATGGCTACACCTTC.